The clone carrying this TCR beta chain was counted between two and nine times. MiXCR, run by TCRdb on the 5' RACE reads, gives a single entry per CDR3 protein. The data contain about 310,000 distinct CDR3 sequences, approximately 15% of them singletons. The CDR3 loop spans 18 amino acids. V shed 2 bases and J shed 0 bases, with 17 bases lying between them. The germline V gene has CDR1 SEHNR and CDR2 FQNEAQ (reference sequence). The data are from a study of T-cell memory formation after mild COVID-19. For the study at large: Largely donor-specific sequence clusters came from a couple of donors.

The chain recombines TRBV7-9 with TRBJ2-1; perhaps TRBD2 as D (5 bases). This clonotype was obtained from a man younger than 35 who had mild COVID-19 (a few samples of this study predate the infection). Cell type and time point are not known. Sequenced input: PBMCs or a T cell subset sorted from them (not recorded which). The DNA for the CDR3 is TGTGCCAGCAGCTTAACCCCCGGGGTTTCGATCTCCTACAATGAGCAGTTCTTC. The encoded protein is CASSLTPGVSISYNEQFF.